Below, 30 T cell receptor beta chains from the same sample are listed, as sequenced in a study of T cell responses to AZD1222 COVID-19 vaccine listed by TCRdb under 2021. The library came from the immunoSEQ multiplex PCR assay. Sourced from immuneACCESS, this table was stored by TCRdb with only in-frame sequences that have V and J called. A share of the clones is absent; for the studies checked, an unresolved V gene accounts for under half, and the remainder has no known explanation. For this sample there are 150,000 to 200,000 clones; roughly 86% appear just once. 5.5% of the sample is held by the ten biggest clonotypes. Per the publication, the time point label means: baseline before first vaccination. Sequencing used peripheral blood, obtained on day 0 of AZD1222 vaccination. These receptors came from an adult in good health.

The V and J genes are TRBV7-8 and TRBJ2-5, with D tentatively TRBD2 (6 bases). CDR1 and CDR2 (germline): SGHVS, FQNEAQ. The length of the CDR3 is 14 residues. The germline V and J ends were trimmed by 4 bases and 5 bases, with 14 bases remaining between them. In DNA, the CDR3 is TGTGCCAGCAGCTCAGGGACTGTCAGTGAGACCCAGTACTTC. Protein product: CASSSGTVSETQYF.

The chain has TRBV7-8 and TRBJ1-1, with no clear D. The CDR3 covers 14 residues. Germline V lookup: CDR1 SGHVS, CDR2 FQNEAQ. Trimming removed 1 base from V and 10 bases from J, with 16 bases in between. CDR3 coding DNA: TGTGCCAGCAGCTTAGAAAGAACGGGCTCCGGAGCTTTCTTT. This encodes CASSLERTGSGAFF.

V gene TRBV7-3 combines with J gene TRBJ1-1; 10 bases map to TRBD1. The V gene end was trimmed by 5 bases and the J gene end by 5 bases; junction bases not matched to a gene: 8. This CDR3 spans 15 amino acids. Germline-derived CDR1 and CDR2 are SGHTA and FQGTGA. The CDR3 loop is CASSPRQGARTEAFF. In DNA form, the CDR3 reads TGTGCCAGCAGCCCTCGACAGGGGGCGAGAACTGAAGCTTTCTTT.

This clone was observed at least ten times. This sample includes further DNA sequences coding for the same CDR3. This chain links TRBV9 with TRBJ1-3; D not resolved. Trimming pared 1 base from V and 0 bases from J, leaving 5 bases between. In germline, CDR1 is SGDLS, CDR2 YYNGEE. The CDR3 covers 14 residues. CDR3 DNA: TGTGCCAGCAGCGTAACCGACTCTGGAAACACCATATATTTT. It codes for CASSVTDSGNTIYF. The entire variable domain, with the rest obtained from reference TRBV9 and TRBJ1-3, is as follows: DSGVTQTPKHLITATGQRVTLRCSPRSGDLSVYWYQQSLDQGLQFLIQYYNGEERAKGNILERFSAQQFPDLHSELNLSSLELGDSALYFCASSVTDSGNTIYFGEGSWLTVV.

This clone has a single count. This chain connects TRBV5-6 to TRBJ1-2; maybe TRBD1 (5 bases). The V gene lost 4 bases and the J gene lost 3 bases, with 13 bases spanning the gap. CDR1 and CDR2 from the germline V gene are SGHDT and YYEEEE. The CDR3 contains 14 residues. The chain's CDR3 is CASSPPTAHYGYTF. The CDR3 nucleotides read TGTGCCAGCAGCCCGCCGACAGCCCACTATGGCTACACCTTC.

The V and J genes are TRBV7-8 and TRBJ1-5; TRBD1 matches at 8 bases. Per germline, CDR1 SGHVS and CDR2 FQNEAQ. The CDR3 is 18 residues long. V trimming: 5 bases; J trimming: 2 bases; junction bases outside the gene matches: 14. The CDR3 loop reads CASSLNPRDRRGNQPQHF. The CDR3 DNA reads TGTGCCAGCAGCCTCAACCCCCGGGACAGGAGAGGCAATCAGCCCCAGCATTTT.

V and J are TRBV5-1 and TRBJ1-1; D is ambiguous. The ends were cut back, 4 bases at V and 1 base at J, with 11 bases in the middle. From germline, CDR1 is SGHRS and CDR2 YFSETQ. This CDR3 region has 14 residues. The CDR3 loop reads CASSGFAGNTEAFF. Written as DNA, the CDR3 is TGCGCCAGCAGCGGATTTGCAGGGAACACTGAAGCTTTCTTT. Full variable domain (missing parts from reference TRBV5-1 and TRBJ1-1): KAGVTQTPRYLIKTRGQQVTLSCSPISGHRSVSWYQQTPGQGLQFLFEYFSETQRNKGNFPGRFSGRQFSNSRSEMNVSTLELGDSALYLCASSGFAGNTEAFFGQGTRLTVV.

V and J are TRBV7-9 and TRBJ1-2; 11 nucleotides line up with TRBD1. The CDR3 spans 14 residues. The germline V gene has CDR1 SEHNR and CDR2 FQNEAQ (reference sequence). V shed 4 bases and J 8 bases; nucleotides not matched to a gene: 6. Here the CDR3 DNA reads TGTGCCAGCAGCTCACCGGGACAGGGGGGAGGCTACACCTTC. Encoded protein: CASSSPGQGGGYTF.

The CDR3 is CASSKLQGSWYEQYF. The DNA of the CDR3 is TGTGCCAGCAGTAAATTACAGGGGAGTTGGTACGAGCAGTACTTC. V is TRBV28 and J is TRBJ2-7, with TRBD1 matching 7 bases. J gave up 4 bases and V 5 bases, and 11 bases lay outside the gene matches. This CDR3 is built from 15 residues. Germline V CDR1 and CDR2: MDHEN, SYDVKM.

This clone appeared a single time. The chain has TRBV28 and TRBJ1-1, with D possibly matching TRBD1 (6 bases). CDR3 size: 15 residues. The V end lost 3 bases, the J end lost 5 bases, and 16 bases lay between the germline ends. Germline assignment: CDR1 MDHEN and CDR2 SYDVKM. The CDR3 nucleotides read TGTGCCAGCAGTTTCCTTTCGGGGGGCTGGACTGAAGCTTTCTTT. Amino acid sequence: CASSFLSGGWTEAFF.

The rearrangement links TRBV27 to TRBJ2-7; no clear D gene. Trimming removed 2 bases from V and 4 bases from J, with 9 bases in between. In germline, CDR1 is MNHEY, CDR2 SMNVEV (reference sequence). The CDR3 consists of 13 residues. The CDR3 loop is CASSLGALYEQYF. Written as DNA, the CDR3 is TGTGCCAGCAGTTTAGGAGCCTTGTACGAGCAGTACTTC.

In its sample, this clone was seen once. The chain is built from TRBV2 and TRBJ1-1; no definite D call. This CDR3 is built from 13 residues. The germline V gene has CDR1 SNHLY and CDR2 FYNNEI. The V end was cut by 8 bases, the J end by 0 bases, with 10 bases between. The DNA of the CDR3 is TGTGCCAGCCACGTGACATTGAACACTGAAGCTTTCTTT. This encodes CASHVTLNTEAFF.

The CDR3 DNA reads TGTGCCAGCAGCCAAGATATCAGGGGACTTTTCGAGACCCAGTACTTC. Residues: CASSQDIRGLFETQYF. The chain recombines TRBV3-1 (or the pseudogene TRBV3-2) with TRBJ2-5; possibly TRBD1 or TRBD2 for D (6 bases each). The CDR3 contains 16 residues. Germline-derived CDR1 and CDR2 are LGHDT and YNNKEL (reference sequence). Trimming stripped 0 bases from V and 5 bases from J, with 16 bases between.

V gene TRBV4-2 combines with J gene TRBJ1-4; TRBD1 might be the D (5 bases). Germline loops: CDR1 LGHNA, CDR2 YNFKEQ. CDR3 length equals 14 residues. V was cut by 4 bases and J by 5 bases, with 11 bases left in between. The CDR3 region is CASSPRQLNEKLFF. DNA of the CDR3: TGTGCCAGCAGCCCTCGACAGTTAAATGAAAAACTGTTTTTT.

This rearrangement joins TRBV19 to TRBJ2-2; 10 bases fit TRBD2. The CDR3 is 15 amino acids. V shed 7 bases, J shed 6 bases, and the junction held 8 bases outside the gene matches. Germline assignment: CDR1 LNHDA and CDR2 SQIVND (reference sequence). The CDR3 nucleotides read TGTGCCAGTACTCTGGCAAGCGGGGGGGCCGGGGAGCTGTTTTTT. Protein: CASTLASGGAGELFF. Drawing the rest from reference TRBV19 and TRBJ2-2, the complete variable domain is DGGITQSPKYLFRKEGQNVTLSCEQNLNHDAMYWYRQDPGQGLRLIYYSQIVNDFQKGDIAEGYSVSREKKESFPLTVTSAQKNPTAFYLCASTLASGGAGELFFGEGSRLTVL.

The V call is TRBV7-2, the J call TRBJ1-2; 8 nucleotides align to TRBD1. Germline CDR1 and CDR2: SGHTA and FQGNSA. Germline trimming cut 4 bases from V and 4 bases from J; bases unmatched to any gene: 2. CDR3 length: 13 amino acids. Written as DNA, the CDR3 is TGTGCCAGCAGCTCAGGGGGCCCCTATGGCTACACCTTC. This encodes CASSSGGPYGYTF.

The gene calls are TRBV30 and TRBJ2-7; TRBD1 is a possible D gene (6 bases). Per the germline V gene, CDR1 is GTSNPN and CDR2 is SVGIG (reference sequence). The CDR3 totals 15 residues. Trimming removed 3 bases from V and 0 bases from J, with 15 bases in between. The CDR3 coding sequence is TGTGCCTGGAGACCAAACAGGGCCCACTCCTACGAGCAGTACTTC. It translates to CAWRPNRAHSYEQYF. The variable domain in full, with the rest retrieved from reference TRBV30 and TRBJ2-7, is SQTIHQWPATLVQPVGSPLSLECTVEGTSNPNLYWYRQAAGRGLQLLFYSVGIGQISSEVPQNLSASRPQDRQFILSSKKLLLSDSGFYLCAWRPNRAHSYEQYFGPGTRLTVT.

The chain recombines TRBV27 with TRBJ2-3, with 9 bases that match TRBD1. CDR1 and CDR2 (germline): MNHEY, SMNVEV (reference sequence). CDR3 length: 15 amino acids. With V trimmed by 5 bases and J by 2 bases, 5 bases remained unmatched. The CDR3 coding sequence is TGTGCCAGCAGTCTCCGGGACAGGGTCACAGATACGCAGTATTTT. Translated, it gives CASSLRDRVTDTQYF.

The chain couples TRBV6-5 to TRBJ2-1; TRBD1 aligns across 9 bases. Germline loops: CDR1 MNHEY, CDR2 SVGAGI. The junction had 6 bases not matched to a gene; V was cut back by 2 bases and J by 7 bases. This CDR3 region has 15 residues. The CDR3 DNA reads TGTGCCAGCAGTTACCAAGGGACAGGGTGGAATGAGCAGTTCTTC. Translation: CASSYQGTGWNEQFF.

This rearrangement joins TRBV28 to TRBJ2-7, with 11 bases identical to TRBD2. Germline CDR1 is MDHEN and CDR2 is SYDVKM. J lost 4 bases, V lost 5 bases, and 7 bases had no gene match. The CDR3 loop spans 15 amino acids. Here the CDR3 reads CASSPRLAGRYEQYF. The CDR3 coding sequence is TGTGCCAGCAGTCCTAGACTAGCGGGACGGTACGAGCAGTACTTC.

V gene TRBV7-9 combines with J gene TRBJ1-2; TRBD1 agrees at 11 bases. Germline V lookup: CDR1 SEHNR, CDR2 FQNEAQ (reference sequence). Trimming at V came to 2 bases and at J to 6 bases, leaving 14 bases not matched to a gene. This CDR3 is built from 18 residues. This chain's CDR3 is CASSLPRTGGAEVNGYTF. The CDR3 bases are TGTGCCAGCAGCTTACCCCGGACAGGGGGCGCGGAAGTCAATGGCTACACCTTC.

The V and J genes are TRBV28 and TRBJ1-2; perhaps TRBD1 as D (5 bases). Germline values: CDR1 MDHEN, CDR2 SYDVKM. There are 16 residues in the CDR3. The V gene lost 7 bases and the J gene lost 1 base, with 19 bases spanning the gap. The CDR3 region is CASNSGVPPHNYGYTF. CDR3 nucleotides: TGTGCCAGCAATTCGGGGGTTCCCCCACATAACTATGGCTACACCTTC.

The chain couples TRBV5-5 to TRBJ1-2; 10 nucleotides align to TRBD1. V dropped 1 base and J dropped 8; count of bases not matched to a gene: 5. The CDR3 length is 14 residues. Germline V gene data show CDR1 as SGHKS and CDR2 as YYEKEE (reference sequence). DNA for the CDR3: TGTGCCAGCAGCTTGTGGGACAGGGGTGAAGGCTACACCTTC. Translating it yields CASSLWDRGEGYTF.

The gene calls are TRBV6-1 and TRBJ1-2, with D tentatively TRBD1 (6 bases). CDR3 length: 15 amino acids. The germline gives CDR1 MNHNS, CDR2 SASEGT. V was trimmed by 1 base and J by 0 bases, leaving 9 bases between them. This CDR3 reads CASSEGTAPNYGYTF. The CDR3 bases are TGTGCCAGCAGTGAAGGGACAGCTCCTAACTATGGCTACACCTTC.

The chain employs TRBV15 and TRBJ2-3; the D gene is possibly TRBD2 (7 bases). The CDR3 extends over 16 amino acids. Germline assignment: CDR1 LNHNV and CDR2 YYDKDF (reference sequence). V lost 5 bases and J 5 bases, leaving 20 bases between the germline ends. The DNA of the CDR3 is TGTGCCACCAGCCTGAGGGGGAACGGGGAGGGAGATACGCAGTATTTT. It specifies CATSLRGNGEGDTQYF. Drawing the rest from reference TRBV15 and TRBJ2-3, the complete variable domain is DAMVIQNPRYQVTQFGKPVTLSCSQTLNHNVMYWYQQKSSQAPKLLFHYYDKDFNNEADTPDNFQSRRPNTSFCFLDIRSPGLGDTAMYLCATSLRGNGEGDTQYFGPGTRLTVL.

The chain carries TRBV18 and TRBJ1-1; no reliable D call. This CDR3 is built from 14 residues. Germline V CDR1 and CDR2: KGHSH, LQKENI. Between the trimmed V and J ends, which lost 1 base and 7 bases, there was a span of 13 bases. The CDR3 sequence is CASSPQVEIYEAFF. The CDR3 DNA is TGTGCCAGCTCACCACAGGTGGAGATTTATGAAGCTTTCTTT.

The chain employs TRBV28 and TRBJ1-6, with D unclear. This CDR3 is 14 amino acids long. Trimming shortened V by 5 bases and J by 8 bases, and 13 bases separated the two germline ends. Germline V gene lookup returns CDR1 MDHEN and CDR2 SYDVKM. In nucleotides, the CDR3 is TGTGCCAGCAGTCTCCCTGTCCTTTATTCACCCCTCCACTTT. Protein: CASSLPVLYSPLHF.

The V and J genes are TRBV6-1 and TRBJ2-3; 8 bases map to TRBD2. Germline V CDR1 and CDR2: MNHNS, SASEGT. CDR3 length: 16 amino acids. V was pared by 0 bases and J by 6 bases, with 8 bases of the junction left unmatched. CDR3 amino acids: CASSEAPGGAADTQYF. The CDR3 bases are TGTGCCAGCAGTGAAGCCCCCGGGGGGGCAGCGGATACGCAGTATTTT.

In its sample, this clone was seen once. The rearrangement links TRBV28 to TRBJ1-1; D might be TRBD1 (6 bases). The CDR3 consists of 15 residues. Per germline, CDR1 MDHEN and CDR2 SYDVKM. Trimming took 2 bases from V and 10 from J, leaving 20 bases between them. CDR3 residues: CASSLSLGATLGAFF. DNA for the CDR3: TGTGCCAGCAGTTTAAGTCTGGGGGCCACGTTGGGAGCTTTCTTT.

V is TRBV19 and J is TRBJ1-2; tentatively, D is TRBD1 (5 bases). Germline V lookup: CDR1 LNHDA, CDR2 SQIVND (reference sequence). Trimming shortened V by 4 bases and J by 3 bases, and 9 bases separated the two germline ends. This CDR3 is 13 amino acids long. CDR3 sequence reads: CASSTGRDYGYTF. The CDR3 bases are TGTGCCAGTAGTACAGGGCGAGACTATGGCTACACCTTC.